These 30 T cell receptor beta chains were sequenced from one sample in a study of a mutant IDH1 vaccine in newly diagnosed glioma. Produced via immunoSEQ multiplex PCR; TCRdb's table is partial and in-frame only. The sample lists about 59,000 clones, 75% to 95% occurring once. Time point defined: baseline, week 1 (first vaccination visit). As to treatment: pre-vaccination baseline after standard-of-care therapy. The sequencing used PBMCs, collected from a glioma patient treated with radiotherapy, temozolomide or both. Source of these receptors: a man aged 50 or older with glioma.

This chain uses TRBV10-1 with TRBJ2-7, with 8 bases matching TRBD1. CDR1 WNHNN and CDR2 SYGVQD come from the germline V gene (reference sequence). The CDR3 extends over 13 amino acids. V was pared by 9 bases and J by 6 bases, with 10 bases of the junction left unmatched. The CDR3 protein is CARRRQGRCEQYF. CDR3 nucleotides: TGCGCCAGGAGGAGACAGGGGCGTTGCGAGCAGTACTTC.

This rearrangement joins TRBV7-2 to TRBJ2-3; 11 positions match TRBD2. Trimming at V came to 0 bases and at J to 8 bases, leaving 4 bases not matched to a gene. CDR3 length: 15 residues. Germline lookup yields CDR1 SGHTA and CDR2 FQGNSA. CDR3 coding DNA: TGTGCCAGCAGCTTAGCTAGCGGGGGGGCTCGTACGCAGTATTTT. This gives the protein CASSLASGGARTQYF.

This clone has only one observation. This chain links TRBV11-2 with TRBJ2-7, with D possibly being TRBD2 (6 bases). The CDR3 extends over 14 amino acids. The germline V gene encodes CDR1 SGHAT and CDR2 FQNNGV. V was clipped by 1 base and J by 4 bases, with 11 bases between them. The CDR3 protein is CASSLAGEFYEQYF. The CDR3 coding sequence is TGTGCCAGCAGCTTAGCGGGAGAGTTTTACGAGCAGTACTTC.

This clone has more than one count but fewer than ten. This chain links TRBV19 with TRBJ2-1, with D perhaps matching TRBD2 (5 bases). CDR1 and CDR2 from the germline V gene are LNHDA and SQIVND (reference sequence). Between the trimmed V and J ends, which lost 6 bases and 8 bases, there was a span of 14 bases. This CDR3 has 13 amino acids. The CDR3 region is CASRGLGGDEQFF. The CDR3 DNA sequence: TGTGCCAGTAGGGGTCTAGGAGGCGATGAGCAGTTCTTC.

V gene TRBV7-2 combines with J gene TRBJ2-7; the match to TRBD2 covers 7 bases. Germline CDR1 reads SGHTA; CDR2 reads FQGNSA. The CDR3 is 13 residues long. V gave up 0 bases and J gave up 7 bases; unmatched junction bases: 3. The CDR3 sequence: CASSLAGAGEQYF. In DNA form, the CDR3 reads TGTGCCAGCAGCTTAGCGGGAGCGGGAGAGCAGTACTTC. Supplemented by reference TRBV7-2 and TRBJ2-7, the full variable domain reads GAGVSQSPSNKVTEKGKDVELRCDPISGHTALYWYRQSLGQGLEFLIYFQGNSAPDKSGLPSDRFSAERTGGSVSTLTIQRTQQEDSAVYLCASSLAGAGEQYFGPGTRLTVT.

V usage is TRBV19 and J usage is TRBJ2-7; 8 positions match TRBD1. The V segment lost 6 bases and the J segment 0 bases; nucleotides outside the gene matches: 4. The CDR3 spans 14 residues. Germline CDR1 reads LNHDA; CDR2 reads SQIVND (reference sequence). CDR3 DNA: TGTGCCAGTAGGGACAGGGTAAGCTCCTACGAGCAGTACTTC. This gives the protein CASRDRVSSYEQYF.

This clone was counted between two and nine times. V gene TRBV7-2 combines with J gene TRBJ1-4; TRBD1 is a possible D gene (6 bases). V lost 1 base and J 5 bases, leaving 11 bases between the germline ends. In germline, CDR1 is SGHTA, CDR2 FQGNSA. The CDR3 totals 15 residues. The CDR3 DNA is TGTGCCAGCAGCTTAGGAGGGGGTGGGAATGAAAAACTGTTTTTT. It is translated as CASSLGGGGNEKLFF.

The rearrangement uses TRBV6-5 and TRBJ1-6, with D unresolved. This CDR3 region has 14 residues. V shed 7 bases and J shed 0 bases, with 7 bases lying between them. CDR1 MNHEY and CDR2 SVGAGI come from the germline V gene. CDR3 sequence reads: CASTIRSYNSPLHF. The DNA for the CDR3 is TGTGCCAGCACTATACGCTCCTATAATTCACCCCTCCACTTT.

The V call is TRBV2, the J call TRBJ2-7, with a weak D call TRBD2 (5 bases). Trimming shortened V by 3 bases and J by 0 bases, and 9 bases separated the two germline ends. The CDR3 has 14 residues. The germline V gene has CDR1 SNHLY and CDR2 FYNNEI. The chain's CDR3 is CASSEKRSSYEQYF. CDR3 DNA sequence: TGTGCCAGCAGTGAGAAGCGGAGCTCCTACGAGCAGTACTTC. Variable domain in full (rest from reference TRBV2 and TRBJ2-7): EPEVTQTPSHQVTQMGQEVILRCVPISNHLYFYWYRQILGQKVEFLVSFYNNEISEKSEIFDDQFSVERPDGSNFTLKIRSTKLEDSAMYFCASSEKRSSYEQYFGPGTRLTVT.

The genes are TRBV7-9 and TRBJ1-2; perhaps TRBD1 as D (5 bases). V was cut by 1 base and J by 8 bases, with 14 bases left in between. The CDR3 spans 14 residues. Germline lookup yields CDR1 SEHNR and CDR2 FQNEAQ (reference sequence). DNA of the CDR3: TGTGCCAGCAGCTTAGGTTTATCCGACAGAGGCTACACCTTC. It yields the protein CASSLGLSDRGYTF. Full variable domain (outside the CDR3, taken from reference TRBV7-9 and TRBJ1-2): DTGVSQNPRHKITKRGQNVTFRCDPISEHNRLYWYRQTLGQGPEFLTYFQNEAQLEKSRLLSDRFSAERPKGSFSTLEIQRTEQGDSAMYLCASSLGLSDRGYTFGSGTRLTVV.

The V and J genes are TRBV30 and TRBJ2-1; D not certain. The CDR3 is made up of 12 amino acids. Germline-derived CDR1 and CDR2 are GTSNPN and SVGIG (reference sequence). The germline V and J ends were trimmed by 7 bases and 0 bases, with 7 bases remaining between them. CDR3 nucleotide sequence: TGTGCCTTCTATAGCTCCTACAATGAGCAGTTCTTC. It yields the protein CAFYSSYNEQFF.

This chain links TRBV4-1 with TRBJ2-1, with 7 bases identical to TRBD1. This CDR3 has 15 residues. After removal of 4 bases from V and 6 bases from J, the junction contained 9 bases not matched to a gene. Germline CDR1 and CDR2: MGHRA and YSYEKL. The CDR3 DNA reads TGCGCCAGCAGCCCCCAGGGGGTCTCGGTCAATGAGCAGTTCTTC. It translates to CASSPQGVSVNEQFF.

V is TRBV5-1 and J is TRBJ2-6; D is perhaps TRBD1 (9 bases). V was shortened by 2 bases and J by 0 bases, with 30 bases between the two germline ends. Germline-derived CDR1 and CDR2 are SGHRS and YFSETQ. CDR3 size: 23 residues. CDR3 amino acids: CASSLDSRTGDLGTSSGANVLTF. For the CDR3, the DNA is TGCGCCAGCAGCTTAGACAGCCGGACAGGGGACCTAGGGACTAGCTCTGGGGCCAACGTCCTGACTTTC.

This chain links TRBV7-9 with TRBJ2-5; D remains ambiguous. Per the germline V gene, CDR1 is SEHNR and CDR2 is FQNEAQ (reference sequence). V was clipped by 0 bases and J by 1 base, with 3 bases between them. This CDR3 region has 13 residues. The CDR3 nucleotides are TGTGCCAGCAGCTTAGCGTTCCAAGAGACCCAGTACTTC. As protein: CASSLAFQETQYF. The whole variable domain, remainder taken from reference TRBV7-9 and TRBJ2-5, is DTGVSQNPRHKITKRGQNVTFRCDPISEHNRLYWYRQTLGQGPEFLTYFQNEAQLEKSRLLSDRFSAERPKGSFSTLEIQRTEQGDSAMYLCASSLAFQETQYFGPGTRLLVL.

This clone is categorized as medium-sized. The rearrangement links TRBV2 to TRBJ2-7, with a weak D call TRBD2 (7 bases). The germline V and J ends were trimmed by 3 bases and 5 bases, with 17 bases remaining between them. This CDR3 has 15 amino acids. Germline V gene lookup returns CDR1 SNHLY and CDR2 FYNNEI. The DNA of the CDR3 is TGTGCCAGCAGTGAGTCCTTTACAGGGAGGGACGAGCAGTACTTC. This gives the protein CASSESFTGRDEQYF.

V is TRBV25-1 and J is TRBJ1-1; no clear D gene. This CDR3 is 12 amino acids long. Trimming pared 7 bases from V and 1 base from J, leaving 7 bases between. CDR1 MGHDK and CDR2 SYGVNS come from the germline V gene. In DNA form, the CDR3 reads TGTGCCAGCATGGCAGGGAACACTGAAGCTTTCTTT. Its translation is CASMAGNTEAFF.

V and J are TRBV9 and TRBJ2-7; the D gene is possibly TRBD2 (5 bases). V lost 3 bases to trimming and J lost 6 bases, with 19 bases between them. The V gene's germline CDR1 is SGDLS and CDR2 YYNGEE. The CDR3 has 15 residues. This chain's CDR3 is CASSAEAGTSGEQYF. The CDR3 region has the DNA TGTGCCAGCAGCGCAGAGGCAGGCACGAGCGGCGAGCAGTACTTC.

The chain employs TRBV5-1 and TRBJ2-1, with TRBD2 matching over 7 bases. CDR3 length: 15 amino acids. The germline CDR1 and CDR2 sequences are SGHRS and YFSETQ. V shed 2 bases, J shed 8 bases, and the junction held 10 bases outside the gene matches. CDR3 amino acids: CASSFAGGSNYEQFF. The CDR3 nucleotides are TGCGCCAGCAGCTTTGCTGGCGGGAGTAATTATGAGCAGTTCTTC. Drawing the rest from reference TRBV5-1 and TRBJ2-1, the complete variable domain is KAGVTQTPRYLIKTRGQQVTLSCSPISGHRSVSWYQQTPGQGLQFLFEYFSETQRNKGNFPGRFSGRQFSNSRSEMNVSTLELGDSALYLCASSFAGGSNYEQFFGPGTRLTVL.

The J gene is TRBJ2-7, the V gene TRBV7-2; D perhaps matches TRBD2 (6 bases). The CDR3 contains 15 residues. Germline assignment: CDR1 SGHTA and CDR2 FQGNSA. Trimming pared 3 bases from V and 6 bases from J, leaving 18 bases between. In nucleotides, the CDR3 is TGTGCCAGCAGCTTTCAGGTGAGACGGGAGAGCGAGCAGTACTTC. Its protein is CASSFQVRRESEQYF.

J is TRBJ2-7 and V is TRBV4-3; weak D call: TRBD1 (5 bases). The germline CDR1 and CDR2 sequences are LGHNA and YSLEER. V dropped 0 bases and J dropped 2 bases, with 14 bases sitting between them. This CDR3 is 16 amino acids long. The CDR3 loop reads CASSQDVTGTTYEQYF. The CDR3 nucleotides are TGCGCCAGCAGCCAAGATGTTACAGGAACAACCTACGAGCAGTACTTC.

A single count supports this clone. This chain uses TRBV21-1 with TRBJ1-1; TRBD1, the table's D call, lacks a check against the DNA. TRBV21-1 is recorded as a pseudogene. This CDR3 spans 16 amino acids. CDR3 region: CASSSLDRATYTEAFF. CDR3 DNA sequence: TGTGCCAGCAGCAGCCTAGACAGAGCTACGTACACTGAAGCTTTCTTT.

The V call is TRBV7-2, the J call TRBJ2-3, with 9 bases identical to TRBD2. The CDR3 covers 17 residues. Germline V CDR1 and CDR2: SGHTA, FQGNSA. V lost 5 bases to trimming and J lost 0 bases; unmatched junction nucleotides: 9. CDR3 nucleotides: TGTGCCAGCAGCCACCTGACTAGCGGAGATAGCACAGATACGCAGTATTTT. Amino acids: CASSHLTSGDSTDTQYF.

The J gene is TRBJ2-1, the V gene TRBV4-2; 11 positions agree with TRBD2. This CDR3 spans 16 amino acids. Trimming removed 1 base from V and 9 bases from J; junction bases left unmatched: 8. Germline V gene sequence: CDR1 LGHNA, CDR2 YNFKEQ. DNA of the CDR3: TGTGCCAGCAGCCAAGGGGTAGCGGGAGGGCCGGGTGAGCAGTTCTTC. It is translated as CASSQGVAGGPGEQFF.

The chain couples TRBV2 to TRBJ2-2; TRBD1 matches 9 bases. This CDR3 is built from 14 residues. The ends lost 6 bases at V and 2 bases at J; junction bases unmatched: 1. Looked up from germline, CDR1 is SNHLY and CDR2 is FYNNEI. CDR3 loop: CASRGQGNTGELFF. For the CDR3, the DNA is TGTGCCAGCAGGGGACAGGGAAACACCGGGGAGCTGTTTTTT.

This clone was observed a few times. The chain is built from TRBV10-2 and TRBJ2-3; D is unclear. V lost 6 bases to trimming and J lost 4 bases, with 14 bases between them. The CDR3 extends over 14 amino acids. CDR1 is WSHSY, CDR2 SAAADI, per germline. The CDR3 DNA follows: TGCGCCAGCAGAACCTTAACTGCCGCAGATACGCAGTATTTT. This translates into CASRTLTAADTQYF.

This rearrangement joins TRBV27 to TRBJ2-2; D unclear. CDR1 and CDR2 (germline): MNHEY, SMNVEV (reference sequence). Trimming stripped 3 bases from V and 8 bases from J, with 10 bases between. The CDR3 extends over 13 amino acids. DNA for the CDR3: TGTGCCAGCAGTTTGAGTCGTCGGGGGGAGCTGTTTTTT. It encodes CASSLSRRGELFF.

Written as DNA, the CDR3 is TGTGCCAGCAGTGAAGGTCGAGGACAGAGTTATAGCAATCAGCCCCAGCATTTT. Translating gives CASSEGRGQSYSNQPQHF. The J gene is TRBJ1-5, the V gene TRBV6-1, with D possibly being TRBD1 (6 bases). This CDR3 comprises 18 residues. Germline loops: CDR1 MNHNS, CDR2 SASEGT. The germline V and J ends were trimmed by 1 base and 0 bases, with 16 bases remaining between them.

A note on this clone: The conserved closing phenylalanine or tryptophan is absent in this CDR3, likely reflecting a read error. The V gene is TRBV14, the J gene TRBJ1-6; D remains ambiguous. Trimming took 4 bases from V and 5 from J, leaving 9 bases between them. CDR1 is SGHDN, CDR2 FVKESK, per germline. This CDR3 comprises 14 residues. The CDR3 region has the DNA TGTGCCAGCAGCCGGACGTTTGATAATTCACCCCTCCACCTT. Protein: CASSRTFDNSPLHL.

V gene TRBV5-5 combines with J gene TRBJ2-1; possibly TRBD2 for D (5 bases). The CDR3 is made up of 15 amino acids. Deletions cut 4 bases from V and 0 bases from J, with 11 bases between. Looked up from germline, CDR1 is SGHKS and CDR2 is YYEKEE (reference sequence). CDR3 nucleotide sequence: TGTGCCAGCAGCGCAGAGGGTCTCTCCTACAATGAGCAGTTCTTC. Translation gives CASSAEGLSYNEQFF.

The rearrangement links TRBV14 to TRBJ1-1; 8 nucleotides align to TRBD1. V gave up 4 bases and J gave up 0 bases; unmatched junction bases: 10. The CDR3 totals 17 residues. Germline V gene sequence: CDR1 SGHDN, CDR2 FVKESK. CDR3 nucleotide sequence: TGTGCCAGCAGCCCCACAGGGGGAGGAGGAATGAACACTGAAGCTTTCTTT. It translates to CASSPTGGGGMNTEAFF.